Sequencing of this TCR beta chain was carried out in a study of response to subunit inactivated influenza vaccine. Study-level points and caveats: The authors suggested that few new T cells are recruited per seasonal influenza vaccination.

This clonotype was found many times. Its antigen is as yet unknown. TCRdb passed the RT-PCR reads through MiXCR, listing each CDR3 protein once. The table includes around 480,000 distinct CDR3 sequences, roughly 9.8% detected once. CDR3 length equals 10 residues. V was trimmed by 3 bases and J by 6 bases, leaving 1 base between them. Sequenced here: PBMCs from blood, sampled about 6 weeks after vaccination. The chain is built from TRBV12-3 or TRBV12-4 and TRBJ2-3; D not resolved. The sequence was obtained from a man between 45 and 60 years old who received an inactivated influenza vaccine. CDR3 DNA: TGTGCCAGCAGTTTTGATACGCAGTATTTT. As protein: CASSFDTQYF.